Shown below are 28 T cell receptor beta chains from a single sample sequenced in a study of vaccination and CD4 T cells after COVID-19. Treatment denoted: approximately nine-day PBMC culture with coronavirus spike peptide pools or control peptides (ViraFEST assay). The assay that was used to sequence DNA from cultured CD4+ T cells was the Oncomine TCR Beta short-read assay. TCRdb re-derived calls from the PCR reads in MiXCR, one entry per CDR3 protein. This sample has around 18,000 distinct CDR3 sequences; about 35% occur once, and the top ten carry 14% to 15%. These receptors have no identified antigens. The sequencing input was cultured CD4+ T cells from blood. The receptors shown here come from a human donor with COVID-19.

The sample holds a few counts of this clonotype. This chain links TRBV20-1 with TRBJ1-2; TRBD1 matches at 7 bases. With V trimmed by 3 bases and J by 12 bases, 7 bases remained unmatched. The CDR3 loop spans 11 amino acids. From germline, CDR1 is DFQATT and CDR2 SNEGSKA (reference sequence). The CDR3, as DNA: TGCAGTGCTAGTCATGGACAGGTCCACACCTTC. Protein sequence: CSASHGQVHTF.

The CDR3 bases are TGTGCCACAGGGGGCTGGGGAGATACGCAGTATTTT. Translating it yields CATGGWGDTQYF. J is TRBJ2-3 and V is TRBV28; 8 bases map to TRBD1. There are 12 residues in the CDR3. V was clipped by 10 bases and J by 5 bases; unmatched bases: 5. Germline CDR1 is MDHEN and CDR2 is SYDVKM.

The CDR3 reads CASSGPARYTQYF. CDR3 bases: TGTGCCAGCAGTGGTCCGGCACGGTATACGCAGTATTTT. The rearrangement joins TRBV6-1 to TRBJ2-3; no clear D. Germline CDR1 is MNHNS and CDR2 is SASEGT. This CDR3 has 13 residues. Trimming cost V 4 bases and J 7 bases, with 12 bases left between them.

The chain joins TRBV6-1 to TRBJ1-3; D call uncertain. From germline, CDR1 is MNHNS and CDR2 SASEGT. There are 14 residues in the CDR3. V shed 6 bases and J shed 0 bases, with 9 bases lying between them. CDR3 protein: CASRDRVSGNTIYF. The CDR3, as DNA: TGTGCCAGCAGGGATCGGGTCTCTGGAAACACCATATATTTT.

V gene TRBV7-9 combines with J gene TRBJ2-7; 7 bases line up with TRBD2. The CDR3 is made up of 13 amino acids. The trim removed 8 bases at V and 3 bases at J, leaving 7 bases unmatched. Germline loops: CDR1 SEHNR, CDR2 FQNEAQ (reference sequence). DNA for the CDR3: TGTGCCAGCGGGAATAGCGGGCTCTACGAGCAGTACTTC. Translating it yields CASGNSGLYEQYF.

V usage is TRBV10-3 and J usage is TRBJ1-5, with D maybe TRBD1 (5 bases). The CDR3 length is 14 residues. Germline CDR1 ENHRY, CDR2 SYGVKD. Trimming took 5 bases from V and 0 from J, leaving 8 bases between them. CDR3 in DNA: TGTGCCATCAGTCAGGGCGATAGCAATCAGCCCCAGCATTTT. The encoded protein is CAISQGDSNQPQHF.

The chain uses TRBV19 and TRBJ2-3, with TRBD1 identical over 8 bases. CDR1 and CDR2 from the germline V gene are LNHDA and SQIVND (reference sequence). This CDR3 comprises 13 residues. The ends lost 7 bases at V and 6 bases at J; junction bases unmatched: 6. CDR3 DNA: TGTGCCAGTACTCAGGGGGCGCCCGATACGCAGTATTTT. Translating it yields CASTQGAPDTQYF.

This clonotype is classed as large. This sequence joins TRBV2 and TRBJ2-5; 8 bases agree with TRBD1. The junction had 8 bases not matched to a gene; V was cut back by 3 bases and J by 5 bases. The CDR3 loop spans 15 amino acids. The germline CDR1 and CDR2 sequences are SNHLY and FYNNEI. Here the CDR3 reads CASSDLRDRTETQYF. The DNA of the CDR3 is TGTGCCAGCAGTGACTTGAGGGACAGGACGGAGACCCAGTACTTC.

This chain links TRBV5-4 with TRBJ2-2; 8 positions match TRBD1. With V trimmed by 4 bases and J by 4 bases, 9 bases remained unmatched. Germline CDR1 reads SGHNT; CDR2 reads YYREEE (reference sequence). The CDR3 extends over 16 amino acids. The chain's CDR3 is CASSASGGSVTGELFF. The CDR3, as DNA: TGTGCCAGCAGCGCTTCAGGGGGCTCTGTCACCGGGGAGCTGTTTTTT.

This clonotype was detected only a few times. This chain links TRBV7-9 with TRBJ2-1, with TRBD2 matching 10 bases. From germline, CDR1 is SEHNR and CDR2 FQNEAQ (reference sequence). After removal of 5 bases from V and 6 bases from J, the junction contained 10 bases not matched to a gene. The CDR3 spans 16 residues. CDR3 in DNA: TGTGCCAGCAGCCTCCTAGCGGGGGCGCTCGGCAATGAGCAGTTCTTC. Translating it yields CASSLLAGALGNEQFF.

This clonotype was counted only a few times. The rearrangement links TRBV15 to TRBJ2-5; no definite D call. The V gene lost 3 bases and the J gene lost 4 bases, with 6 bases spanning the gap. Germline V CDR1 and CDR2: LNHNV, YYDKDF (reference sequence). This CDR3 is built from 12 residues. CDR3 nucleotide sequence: TGTGCCACCAGCAGGGCTTTAGAGACCCAGTACTTC. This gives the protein CATSRALETQYF. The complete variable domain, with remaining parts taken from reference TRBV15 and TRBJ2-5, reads DAMVIQNPRYQVTQFGKPVTLSCSQTLNHNVMYWYQQKSSQAPKLLFHYYDKDFNNEADTPDNFQSRRPNTSFCFLDIRSPGLGDTAMYLCATSRALETQYFGPGTRLLVL.

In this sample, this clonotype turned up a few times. CDR3 sequence: CASSSKQGGTEAFF. The CDR3, as DNA: TGTGCCAGTAGCTCGAAACAGGGTGGGACTGAAGCTTTCTTT. V usage is TRBV19 and J usage is TRBJ1-1, with a weak D call TRBD1 (6 bases). CDR1 is LNHDA, CDR2 SQIVND, per germline (reference sequence). The V and J ends lost 6 bases and 5 bases respectively, with 16 bases between them. This CDR3 comprises 14 residues.

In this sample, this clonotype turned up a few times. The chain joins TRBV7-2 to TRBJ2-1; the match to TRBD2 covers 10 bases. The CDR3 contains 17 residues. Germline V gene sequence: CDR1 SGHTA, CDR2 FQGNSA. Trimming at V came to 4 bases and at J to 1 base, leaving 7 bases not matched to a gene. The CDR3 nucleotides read TGTGCCAGCAGCTCTAATAGCGGGGGGCCTTCCTACAATGAGCAGTTCTTC. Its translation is CASSSNSGGPSYNEQFF.

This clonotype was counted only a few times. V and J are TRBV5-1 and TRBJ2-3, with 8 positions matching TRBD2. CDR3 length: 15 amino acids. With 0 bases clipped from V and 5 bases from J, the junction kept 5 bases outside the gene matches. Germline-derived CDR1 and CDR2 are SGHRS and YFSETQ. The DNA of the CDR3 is TGCGCCAGCAGCTTGGACGGGGGGGCCGAAGATACGCAGTATTTT. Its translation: CASSLDGGAEDTQYF.

The CDR3 here is CASSEGRQGARETQYF. CDR3 in DNA: TGTGCCAGCAGTGAAGGCCGACAGGGGGCGCGAGAGACCCAGTACTTC. The chain combines TRBV6-1 with TRBJ2-5, with 10 bases fitting TRBD1. Germline V lookup: CDR1 MNHNS, CDR2 SASEGT. The CDR3 spans 16 residues. The V segment lost 1 base and the J segment 4 bases; nucleotides outside the gene matches: 6.

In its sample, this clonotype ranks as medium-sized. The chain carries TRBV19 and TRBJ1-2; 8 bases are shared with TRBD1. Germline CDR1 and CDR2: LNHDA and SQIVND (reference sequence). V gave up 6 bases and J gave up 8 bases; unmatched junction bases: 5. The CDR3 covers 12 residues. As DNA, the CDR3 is TGTGCCAGTAGGGACAGGGCGCTGGGCTACACCTTC. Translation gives CASRDRALGYTF.

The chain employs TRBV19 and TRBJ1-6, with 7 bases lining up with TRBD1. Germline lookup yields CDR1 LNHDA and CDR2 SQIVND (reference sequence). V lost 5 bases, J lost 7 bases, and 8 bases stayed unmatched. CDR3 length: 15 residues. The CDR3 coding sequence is TGTGCCAGTAGTGCCCAGGGACAGAAGAATTCACCCCTCCACTTT. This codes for CASSAQGQKNSPLHF.

The CDR3, as DNA: TGTGCCAGCAGTGAAATCGTTGGTCCAGAGACCCAGTACTTC. Its translation: CASSEIVGPETQYF. The rearrangement links TRBV25-1 to TRBJ2-5; no reliable D call. Germline-derived CDR1 and CDR2 are MGHDK and SYGVNS. The CDR3 spans 14 residues. V lost 2 bases to trimming and J lost 4 bases, with 11 bases between them.

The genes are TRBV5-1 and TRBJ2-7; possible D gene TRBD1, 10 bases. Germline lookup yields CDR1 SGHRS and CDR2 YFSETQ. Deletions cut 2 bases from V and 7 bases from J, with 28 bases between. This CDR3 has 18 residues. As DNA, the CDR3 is TGCGCCAGCAGCTTCGGACAGGGGGAAGCGGGGGGACTGAGGGAGCAGTACTTC. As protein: CASSFGQGEAGGLREQYF. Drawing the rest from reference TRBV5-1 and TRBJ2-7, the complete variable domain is KAGVTQTPRYLIKTRGQQVTLSCSPISGHRSVSWYQQTPGQGLQFLFEYFSETQRNKGNFPGRFSGRQFSNSRSEMNVSTLELGDSALYLCASSFGQGEAGGLREQYFGPGTRLTVT.

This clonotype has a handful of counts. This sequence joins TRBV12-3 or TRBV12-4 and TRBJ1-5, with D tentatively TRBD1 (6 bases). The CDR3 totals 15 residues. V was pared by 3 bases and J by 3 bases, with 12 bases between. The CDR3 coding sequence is TGTGCCAGCAGTTTCCACCGGGACACCAATCAGCCCCAGCATTTT. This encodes CASSFHRDTNQPQHF.

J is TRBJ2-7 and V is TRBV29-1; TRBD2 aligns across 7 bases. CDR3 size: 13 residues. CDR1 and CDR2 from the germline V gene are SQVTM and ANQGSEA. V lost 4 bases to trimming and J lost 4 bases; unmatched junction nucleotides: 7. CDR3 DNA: TGCAGCGTTGTTATCGGGAGGATATACGAGCAGTACTTC. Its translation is CSVVIGRIYEQYF.

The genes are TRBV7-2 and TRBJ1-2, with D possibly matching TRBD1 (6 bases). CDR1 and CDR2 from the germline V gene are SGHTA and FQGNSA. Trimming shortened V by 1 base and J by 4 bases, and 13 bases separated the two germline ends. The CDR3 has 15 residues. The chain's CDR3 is CASSLGMTGSYGYTF. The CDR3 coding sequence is TGTGCCAGCAGCTTAGGCATGACAGGTTCCTATGGCTACACCTTC.

CDR3 residues: CASSLSGSLSSPLHF. The CDR3 DNA sequence: TGTGCCAGCAGCTTATCGGGGAGTCTTAGTTCACCCCTCCACTTT. The chain uses TRBV7-3 and TRBJ1-6, with D uncertain. The V gene's germline CDR1 is SGHTA and CDR2 FQGTGA. CDR3 size: 15 residues. V lost 2 bases and J lost 9, with 14 bases in between.

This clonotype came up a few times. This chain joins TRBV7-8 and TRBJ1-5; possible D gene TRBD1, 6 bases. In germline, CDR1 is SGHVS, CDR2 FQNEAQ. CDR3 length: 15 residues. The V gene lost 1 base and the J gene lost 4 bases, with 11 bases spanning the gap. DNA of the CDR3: TGTGCCAGCAGCTTAGTGGGGGCAGTTAATCAGCCCCAGCATTTT. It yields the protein CASSLVGAVNQPQHF.

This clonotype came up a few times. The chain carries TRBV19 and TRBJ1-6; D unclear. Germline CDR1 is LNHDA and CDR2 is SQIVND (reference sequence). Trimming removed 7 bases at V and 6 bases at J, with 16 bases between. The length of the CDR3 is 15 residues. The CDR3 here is CASTLSPKVNSPLHF. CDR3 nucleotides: TGTGCCAGTACTCTCTCCCCTAAGGTTAATTCACCCCTCCACTTT.

The CDR3 region is CASQKSGGADIQYF. For the CDR3, the DNA is TGTGCCAGCCAAAAAAGCGGGGGGGCGGACATTCAGTACTTC. This rearrangement joins TRBV6-2 or TRBV6-3 to TRBJ2-4; 10 nucleotides agree with TRBD2. V was pared by 8 bases and J by 8 bases, with 9 bases of the junction left unmatched. Germline-derived CDR1 and CDR2 are MNHEY and SVGEGT. This CDR3 is built from 14 residues.

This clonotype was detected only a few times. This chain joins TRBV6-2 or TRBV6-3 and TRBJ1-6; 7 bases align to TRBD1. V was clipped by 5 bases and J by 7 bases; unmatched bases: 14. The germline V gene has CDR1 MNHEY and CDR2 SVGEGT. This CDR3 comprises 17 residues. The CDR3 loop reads CASSLTQGGLKNSPLHF. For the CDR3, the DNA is TGTGCCAGCAGTCTAACGCAGGGGGGTCTGAAAAATTCACCCCTCCACTTT.

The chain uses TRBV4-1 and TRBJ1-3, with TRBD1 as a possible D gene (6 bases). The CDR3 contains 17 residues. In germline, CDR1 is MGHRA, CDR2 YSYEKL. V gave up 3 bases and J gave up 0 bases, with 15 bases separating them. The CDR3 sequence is CASSHRTTGSSGNTIYF. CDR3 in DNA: TGCGCCAGCAGCCACCGTACGACAGGCAGCTCTGGAAACACCATATATTTT.